The clone carrying this T cell receptor (beta chain) came up many times. The antigen is unknown. This entry belongs to a study of T cell repertoires in cytomegalovirus infection. Germline V gene data show CDR1 as SGHTA and CDR2 as FQGTGA. The J segment lost 1 base and the V segment lost 3 bases, leaving 8 bases of the junction unmatched. The CDR3 has 16 residues. TCRdb reprocessed the reads with MiXCR, giving one entry per CDR3 protein. Of about 310,000 distinct CDR3 sequences in the sample, 20% to 25% are singletons; the top ten hold 13%. The source is a human donor in good health (CMV status not recorded). Some clones in this sample may be carry-over from other donors' samples. J is TRBJ1-1 and V is TRBV7-3, with 7 nucleotides matching TRBD1. The source material was cultured PBMCs, sampled from culture after CMV antigen stimulation. The CDR3 DNA is TGTGCCAGCAGCTTGGGGACAGCAAGTGGGAACACTGAAGCTTTCTTT. It translates to CASSLGTASGNTEAFF. The full variable domain, its missing parts supplied by reference TRBV7-3 and TRBJ1-1, is GAGVSQTPSNKVTEKGKYVELRCDPISGHTALYWYRQSLGQGPEFLIYFQGTGAADDSGLPNDRFFAVRPEGSVSTLKIQRTERGDSAVYLCASSLGTASGNTEAFFGQGTRLTVV.